This T cell receptor (beta chain) was found in a study of blood T cell repertoires in COVID-19. In the original workflow: Amplification of reference gene primers was used by the study to estimate nucleated cell counts. Clones were read by immunoSEQ multiplex PCR, and TCRdb kept only the in-frame ones, dropping some. D and trimming come from the DNA, and the V and J calls and clone size come from that table. This table holds approximately 15,000 clones, about 83% found once. The source is a woman aged 60-75 years with acute or convalescent COVID-19. The sequencing input was peripheral blood.

The CDR3 nucleotides are TGTGCCAGCAGCTTAGTCCCACTAGCGGGATACGTCCATGAGCAGTTCTTC. Translated: CASSLVPLAGYVHEQFF. V and J are TRBV7-2 and TRBJ2-1; 10 positions agree with TRBD2. The CDR3 spans 17 residues. The V gene's germline CDR1 is SGHTA and CDR2 FQGNSA. Trimming removed 1 base from V and 8 bases from J; junction bases left unmatched: 11.